This TCR beta chain was recorded in a study of identical twins. This clonotype appeared many times. TCRdb analysed the 5' RACE reads with MiXCR anew, one entry per CDR3 protein. The sample lists approximately 620,000 distinct CDR3 sequences, 8.5% to 9.5% occurring once. V lost 4 bases, J lost 7 bases, and 11 bases stayed unmatched. The CDR3 consists of 14 residues. CDR1 is SQVTM, CDR2 ANQGSEA, per germline. This same sample was also taken into another study, of yellow fever vaccine responses in identical twins.

This receptor was obtained from a young woman in good health. Sequencing was performed on PBMCs. This chain joins TRBV29-1 and TRBJ2-7; TRBD2 aligns across 9 bases. In DNA, the CDR3 is TGCAGCGTTGCGTCTAGCGGGGTCCCCTTTGAGCAGTACTTC. It encodes CSVASSGVPFEQYF.